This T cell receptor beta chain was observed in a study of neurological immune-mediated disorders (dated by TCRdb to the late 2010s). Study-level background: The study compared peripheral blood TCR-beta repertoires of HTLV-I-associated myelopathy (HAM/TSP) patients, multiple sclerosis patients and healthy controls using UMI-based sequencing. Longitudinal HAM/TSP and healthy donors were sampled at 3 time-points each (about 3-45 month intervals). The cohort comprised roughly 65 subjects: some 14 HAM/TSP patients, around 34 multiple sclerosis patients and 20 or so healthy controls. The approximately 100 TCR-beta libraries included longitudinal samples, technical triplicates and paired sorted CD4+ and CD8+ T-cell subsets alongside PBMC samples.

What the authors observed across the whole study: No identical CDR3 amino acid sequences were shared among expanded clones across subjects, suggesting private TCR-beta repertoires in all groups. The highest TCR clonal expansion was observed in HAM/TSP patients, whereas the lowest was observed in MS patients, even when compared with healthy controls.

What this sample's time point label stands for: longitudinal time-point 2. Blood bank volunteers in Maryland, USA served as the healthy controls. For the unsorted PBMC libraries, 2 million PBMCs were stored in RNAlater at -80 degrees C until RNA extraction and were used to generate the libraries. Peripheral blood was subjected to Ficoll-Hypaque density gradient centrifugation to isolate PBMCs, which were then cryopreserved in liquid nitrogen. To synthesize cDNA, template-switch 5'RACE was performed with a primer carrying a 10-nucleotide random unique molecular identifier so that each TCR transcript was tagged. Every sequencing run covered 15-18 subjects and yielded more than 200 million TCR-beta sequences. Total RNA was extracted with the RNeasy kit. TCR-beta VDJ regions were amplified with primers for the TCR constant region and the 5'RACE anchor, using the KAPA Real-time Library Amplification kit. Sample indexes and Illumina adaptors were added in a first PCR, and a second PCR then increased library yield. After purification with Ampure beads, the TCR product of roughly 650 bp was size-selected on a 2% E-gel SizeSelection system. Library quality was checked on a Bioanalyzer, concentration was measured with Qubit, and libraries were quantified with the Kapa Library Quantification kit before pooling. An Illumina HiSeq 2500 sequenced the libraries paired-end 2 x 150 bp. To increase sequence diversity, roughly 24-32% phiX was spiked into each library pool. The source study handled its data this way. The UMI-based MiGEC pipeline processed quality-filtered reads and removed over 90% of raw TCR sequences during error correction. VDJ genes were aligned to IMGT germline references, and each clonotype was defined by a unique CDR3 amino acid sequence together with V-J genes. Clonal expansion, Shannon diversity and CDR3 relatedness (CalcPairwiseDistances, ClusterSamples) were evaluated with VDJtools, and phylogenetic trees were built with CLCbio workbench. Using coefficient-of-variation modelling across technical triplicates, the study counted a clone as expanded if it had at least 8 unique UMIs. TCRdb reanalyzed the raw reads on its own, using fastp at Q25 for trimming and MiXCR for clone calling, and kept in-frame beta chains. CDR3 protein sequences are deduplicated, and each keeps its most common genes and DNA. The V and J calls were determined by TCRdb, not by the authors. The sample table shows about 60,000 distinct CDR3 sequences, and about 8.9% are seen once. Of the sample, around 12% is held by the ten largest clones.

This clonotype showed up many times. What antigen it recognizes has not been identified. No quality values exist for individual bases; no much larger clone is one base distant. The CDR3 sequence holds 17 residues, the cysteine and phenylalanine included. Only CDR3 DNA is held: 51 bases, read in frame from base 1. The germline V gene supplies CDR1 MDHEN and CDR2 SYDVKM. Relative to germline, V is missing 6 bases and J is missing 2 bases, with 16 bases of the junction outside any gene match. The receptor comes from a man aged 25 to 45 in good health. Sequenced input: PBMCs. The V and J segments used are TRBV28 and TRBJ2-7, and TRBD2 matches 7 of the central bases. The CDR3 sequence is CASSPTTAAGETYEQYF. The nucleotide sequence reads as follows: TGTGCCAGCAGCCCCACCACTGCCGCGGGAGAAACCTACGAGCAGTACTTC.